The 26 T cell receptor beta chains below were found in one sample sequenced in a study of long-term antiretroviral therapy in people with HIV. The assay used was immunoSEQ (version v3.0), run at survey level. This table comes from immunoSEQ multiplex PCR, and its TCRdb copy is limited to in-frame clones, with some not included. This sample yields some 20,000 clones, of which 80% to 90% are seen a single time; more than 7.5% belongs to the top ten. The sequencing used unsorted PBMCs, collected 4.2 years after starting antiretroviral therapy. The receptor set was obtained from a man over 45 with HIV.

In its sample, this clone was seen a few times. The V and J genes are TRBV2 and TRBJ2-7; a possible D gene is TRBD2 (6 bases). The V gene's germline CDR1 is SNHLY and CDR2 FYNNEI. Deletions cut 8 bases from V and 5 bases from J, with 19 bases between. The CDR3 covers 14 residues. The CDR3 DNA reads TGTGCCAGCGCCTTTCCGGGACTCCCAAACGAGCAGTACTTC. This gives the protein CASAFPGLPNEQYF.

The chain employs TRBV9 and TRBJ2-7; 11 nucleotides match TRBD2. The J segment lost 4 bases and the V segment lost 3 bases, leaving 9 bases of the junction unmatched. From germline, CDR1 is SGDLS and CDR2 YYNGEE. This CDR3 region has 16 residues. In DNA, the CDR3 is TGTGCCAGCAGCGCCCAAGCTAGCGGGGGGTTTTACGAGCAGTACTTC. Residues: CASSAQASGGFYEQYF. The full variable domain, completed using reference TRBV9 and TRBJ2-7, is DSGVTQTPKHLITATGQRVTLRCSPRSGDLSVYWYQQSLDQGLQFLIQYYNGEERAKGNILERFSAQQFPDLHSELNLSSLELGDSALYFCASSAQASGGFYEQYFGPGTRLTVT.

The genes are TRBV18 and TRBJ2-7; D is perhaps TRBD1 or TRBD2 (5 bases each). Per germline, CDR1 KGHSH and CDR2 LQKENI. Trimming removed 2 bases at V and 6 bases at J, with 8 bases between. This CDR3 spans 12 amino acids. The CDR3 reads CASSPGAGEQYF. In DNA form, the CDR3 reads TGTGCCAGCTCACCAGGGGCGGGCGAGCAGTACTTC. Full variable domain (rest looked up from reference TRBV18 and TRBJ2-7): NAGVMQNPRHLVRRRGQEARLRCSPMKGHSHVYWYRQLPEEGLKFMVYLQKENIIDESGMPKERFSAEFPKEGPSILRIQQVVRGDSAAYFCASSPGAGEQYFGPGTRLTVT.

The chain links TRBV6-1 to TRBJ2-7; D ambiguous. Germline lookup yields CDR1 MNHNS and CDR2 SASEGT. The CDR3 is 14 amino acids. The germline V and J ends were trimmed by 3 bases and 3 bases, with 12 bases remaining between them. CDR3 region: CASSDYVFNYEQYF. CDR3 bases: TGTGCCAGCAGTGATTATGTTTTCAACTACGAGCAGTACTTC.

This chain uses TRBV9 with TRBJ2-1, with D perhaps TRBD1 (6 bases). From germline, CDR1 is SGDLS and CDR2 YYNGEE. Trimming stripped 0 bases from V and 0 bases from J, with 7 bases between. The CDR3 consists of 15 residues. DNA for the CDR3: TGTGCCAGCAGCGTAGCAGGGGACTCCTACAATGAGCAGTTCTTC. This sequence encodes CASSVAGDSYNEQFF.

The chain links TRBV9 to TRBJ2-3; 8 bases are shared with TRBD2. V lost 0 bases, J lost 5 bases, and 5 bases stayed unmatched. Germline V gene lookup returns CDR1 SGDLS and CDR2 YYNGEE. The CDR3 spans 15 residues. The DNA of the CDR3 is TGTGCCAGCAGCGTAGACGGGGGGGCCGGAGATACGCAGTATTTT. It yields the protein CASSVDGGAGDTQYF.

This rearrangement joins TRBV6-6 to TRBJ1-2, with 9 bases matching TRBD1. The CDR3 covers 12 residues. V shed 10 bases, J shed 8 bases, and the junction held 8 bases outside the gene matches. Per germline, CDR1 MNHNY and CDR2 SVGAGI (reference sequence). CDR3 DNA: TGTGCCACAGAACAGGGGGCGCGAGGCTACACCTTC. Translation: CATEQGARGYTF.

In this sample, this clone turned up a few times. The genes are TRBV5-6 and TRBJ2-2; D ambiguous. CDR1 SGHDT and CDR2 YYEEEE come from the germline V gene. There are 13 residues in the CDR3. Trimming pared 4 bases from V and 0 bases from J, leaving 4 bases between. The CDR3 sequence is CASSPANTGELFF. CDR3 DNA: TGTGCCAGCAGCCCCGCGAACACCGGGGAGCTGTTTTTT.

This chain joins TRBV5-4 and TRBJ2-5; 11 bases are shared with TRBD2. Germline lookup yields CDR1 SGHNT and CDR2 YYREEE (reference sequence). The CDR3 has 15 residues. The junction had 1 base not matched to a gene; V was cut back by 2 bases and J by 1 base. For the CDR3, the DNA is TGTGCCAGCAGCTTAACTAGCGGGGGCCAAGAGACCCAGTACTTC. Its protein product is CASSLTSGGQETQYF.

The rearrangement links TRBV4-1 to TRBJ2-7; D uncertain. With 5 bases removed from V and 0 bases from J, the gap between germline ends came to 11 bases. The CDR3 has 14 amino acids. Germline V CDR1 and CDR2: MGHRA, YSYEKL. In DNA form, the CDR3 reads TGCGCCAGCAGCTTCGAATGGAGCTCCTACGAGCAGTACTTC. This translates into CASSFEWSSYEQYF.

Only one count was recorded for this clone. V usage is TRBV19 and J usage is TRBJ2-7; D could derive from TRBD1 or TRBD2 (5 bases each). Germline CDR1 reads LNHDA; CDR2 reads SQIVND (reference sequence). This CDR3 comprises 14 residues. V was clipped by 4 bases and J by 2 bases, with 12 bases between them. CDR3 sequence (DNA): TGTGCCAGTAGTAACCGGGACCGTCCCTACGAGCAGTACTTC. The encoded protein is CASSNRDRPYEQYF.

V and J are TRBV27 and TRBJ2-3; 10 nucleotides line up with TRBD1. The germline gives CDR1 MNHEY, CDR2 SMNVEV (reference sequence). The CDR3 extends over 15 amino acids. Trimming removed 2 bases from V and 3 bases from J; junction bases left unmatched: 2. Written as DNA, the CDR3 is TGTGCCAGCAGTTTAGGGGACAGGGGTACAGATACGCAGTATTTT. Its protein product is CASSLGDRGTDTQYF.

The V call is TRBV27, the J call TRBJ2-2, with D perhaps matching TRBD2 (5 bases). CDR1 and CDR2 (germline): MNHEY, SMNVEV (reference sequence). CDR3 size: 13 residues. V dropped 5 bases and J dropped 4 bases, with 8 bases sitting between them. The CDR3: CASSHRGTGELFF. The CDR3 DNA is TGTGCCAGCAGTCACCGGGGCACCGGGGAGCTGTTTTTT.

The gene calls are TRBV10-3 and TRBJ2-1; D not certain. Germline CDR1 ENHRY, CDR2 SYGVKD. The V end lost 4 bases, the J end lost 5 bases, and 3 bases lay between the germline ends. This CDR3 is built from 11 residues. CDR3 residues: CAISGDNEQFF. The DNA for the CDR3 is TGTGCCATCAGTGGGGACAATGAGCAGTTCTTC.

This clone was seen a single time. The rearrangement joins TRBV5-1 to TRBJ2-7; a possible D gene is TRBD1 (6 bases). Germline V gene sequence: CDR1 SGHRS, CDR2 YFSETQ. The CDR3 runs 16 residues. The V end lost 0 bases, the J end lost 0 bases, and 13 bases lay between the germline ends. CDR3 in amino acids: CASSLEGGFSSYEQYF. CDR3 nucleotides: TGCGCCAGCAGCTTGGAAGGGGGTTTCAGCTCCTACGAGCAGTACTTC.

This sequence joins TRBV10-3 and TRBJ1-6; 7 bases are a match to TRBD1. This CDR3 contains 16 residues. The J segment lost 6 bases and the V segment lost 0 bases, leaving 5 bases of the junction unmatched. Looked up from germline, CDR1 is ENHRY and CDR2 is SYGVKD. CDR3 nucleotides: TGTGCCATCAGTGAGTCCAGGGGGGGGTCTAATTCACCCCTCCACTTT. Its protein product is CAISESRGGSNSPLHF.

The chain couples TRBV9 to TRBJ2-1; 9 bases match TRBD1. CDR1 and CDR2 from the germline V gene are SGDLS and YYNGEE. Unmatched junction bases numbered 8, after V lost 4 bases and J lost 3 bases. This CDR3 has 16 amino acids. This CDR3 is CASSLRGTGFYNEQFF. The DNA of the CDR3 is TGTGCCAGCAGCCTCCGCGGGACAGGGTTCTACAATGAGCAGTTCTTC.

V and J are TRBV11-3 and TRBJ2-2; no clear D. V dropped 2 bases and J dropped 4 bases, with 8 bases sitting between them. The CDR3 is made up of 14 amino acids. Germline V gene data show CDR1 as SGHNT and CDR2 as YENEEA. The chain's CDR3 is CASSLNQATGELFF. Here the CDR3 DNA reads TGTGCCAGCAGCTTAAACCAGGCCACCGGGGAGCTGTTTTTT.

CDR3 nucleotide sequence: TGTGCCAGCACCGGACAGGGGGGGAGCACAGATACGCAGTATTTT. Protein: CASTGQGGSTDTQYF. This sequence joins TRBV6-1 and TRBJ2-3; TRBD1 agrees at 10 bases. Germline V gene sequence: CDR1 MNHNS, CDR2 SASEGT. The ends lost 7 bases at V and 0 bases at J; junction bases unmatched: 4. The CDR3 has 15 amino acids.

The rearrangement uses TRBV10-3 and TRBJ2-2, with 9 bases aligning to TRBD1. There are 15 residues in the CDR3. In germline, CDR1 is ENHRY, CDR2 SYGVKD. The junction had 7 bases not matched to a gene; V was cut back by 7 bases and J by 4 bases. CDR3 sequence reads: CAITGQGSVTGELFF. The CDR3 nucleotides are TGTGCCATCACTGGACAGGGGTCGGTCACCGGGGAGCTGTTTTTT.

The CDR3 sequence is CASSQSRGQNSPLHF. The CDR3 DNA reads TGCGCCAGCAGTCAAAGCAGGGGGCAGAATTCACCCCTCCACTTT. The rearrangement uses TRBV4-3 and TRBJ1-6; 8 bases agree with TRBD1. The CDR3 loop spans 15 amino acids. Per germline, CDR1 LGHNA and CDR2 YSLEER. J lost 7 bases, V lost 6 bases, and 8 bases had no gene match.

The V call is TRBV18, the J call TRBJ1-5; D might be TRBD1 (5 bases). CDR1 is KGHSH, CDR2 LQKENI, per germline. The CDR3 extends over 13 amino acids. The V end lost 8 bases, the J end lost 4 bases, and 12 bases lay between the germline ends. The CDR3 is CASQGSRNQPQHF. CDR3 bases: TGTGCCAGCCAGGGTTCACGTAATCAGCCCCAGCATTTT.

J is TRBJ1-1 and V is TRBV30; D perhaps matches TRBD1 (6 bases). Germline-derived CDR1 and CDR2 are GTSNPN and SVGIG (reference sequence). Trimming cost V 8 bases and J 1 base, with 8 bases left between them. The CDR3 runs to 11 residues. CDR3 DNA sequence: TGTGCCCGACAGGAGAACACTGAAGCTTTCTTT. This gives the protein CARQENTEAFF.

The V and J genes are TRBV6-5 and TRBJ2-7, with D perhaps TRBD1 (6 bases). The germline V gene encodes CDR1 MNHEY and CDR2 SVGAGI. The CDR3 spans 14 residues. V lost 6 bases and J lost 0, with 12 bases in between. The CDR3 bases are TGTGCCAGCAGCCGCCGGGACACCTCCTACGAGCAGTACTTC. Amino acids: CASSRRDTSYEQYF.

This sequence joins TRBV30 and TRBJ2-7; 9 nucleotides agree with TRBD2. J was trimmed by 3 bases and V by 1 base; bases with no gene match: 4. Germline values: CDR1 GTSNPN, CDR2 SVGIG (reference sequence). The CDR3 length is 14 residues. DNA for the CDR3: TGTGCCTGGAGTGAGGGAGCGGGGGGCTACGAGCAGTACTTC. Residues: CAWSEGAGGYEQYF. Full variable domain (remainder filled in from reference TRBV30 and TRBJ2-7): SQTIHQWPATLVQPVGSPLSLECTVEGTSNPNLYWYRQAAGRGLQLLFYSVGIGQISSEVPQNLSASRPQDRQFILSSKKLLLSDSGFYLCAWSEGAGGYEQYFGPGTRLTVT.

The V call is TRBV2, the J call TRBJ2-2; 12 positions match TRBD2. The CDR3 covers 17 residues. V trimming: 5 bases; J trimming: 2 bases; junction bases outside the gene matches: 6. Germline CDR1 and CDR2: SNHLY and FYNNEI. The CDR3 DNA reads TGTGCCAGCAGTTTTCAGGGACTAGCGGGCAACACCGGGGAGCTGTTTTTT. Protein: CASSFQGLAGNTGELFF.